This TCR beta chain came from a study of blood T cell repertoires in COVID-19. Study context: Sources were T cells, B-cell-depleted T cells, or PBMCs; the material itself was cDNA or gDNA.

Some clones are missing from TCRdb's copy, which holds only in-frame ones; the method was immunoSEQ multiplex PCR. The sample shows approximately 110,000 clones, over 75% of them seen only once. This CDR3 has 12 amino acids. The ends were cut back, 6 bases at V and 4 bases at J, with 9 bases in the middle. Germline V gene data show CDR1 as MNHEY and CDR2 as SVGAGI. Sequencing was performed on peripheral blood. V and J are TRBV6-5 and TRBJ1-1; perhaps TRBD1 as D (5 bases). This clonotype originated in a man between 45 and 60 years old with acute or convalescent COVID-19. DNA for the CDR3: TGTGCCAGCAGGGGGGGTTCCACTGAAGCTTTCTTT. Its protein product is CASRGGSTEAFF.